This entry features one T cell receptor (beta chain) sequence. Measured with immunoSEQ multiplex PCR; TCRdb has only the in-frame clones, and not every one. The sample contains about 190,000 clones, around nine tenths of which appear only once. This sample is part of a study of blood T cell repertoires in COVID-19. Germline V gene lookup returns CDR1 SGHNT and CDR2 YENEEA. The CDR3 is made up of 15 amino acids. The V segment lost 5 bases and the J segment 4 bases; nucleotides outside the gene matches: 4. The genes are TRBV11-3 and TRBJ2-5, with 13 positions matching TRBD2. The sample taken for sequencing was peripheral blood. This sequence was found in a man in his late teens or twenties with active or convalescent COVID-19. The CDR3 DNA sequence: TGTGCCAGCAGCCAGGGACTAGCGGGGCCAGAGACCCAGTACTTC. It codes for CASSQGLAGPETQYF.